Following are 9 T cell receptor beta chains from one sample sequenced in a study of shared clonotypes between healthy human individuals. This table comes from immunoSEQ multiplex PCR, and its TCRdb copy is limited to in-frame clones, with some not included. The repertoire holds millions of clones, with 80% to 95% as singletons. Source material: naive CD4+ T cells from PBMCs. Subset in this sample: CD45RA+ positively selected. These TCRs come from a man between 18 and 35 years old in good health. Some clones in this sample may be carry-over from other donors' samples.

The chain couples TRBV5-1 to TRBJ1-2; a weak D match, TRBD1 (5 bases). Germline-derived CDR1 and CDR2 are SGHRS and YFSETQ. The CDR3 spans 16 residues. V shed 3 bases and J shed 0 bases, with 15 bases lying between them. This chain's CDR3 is CASSSGGAPTNYGYTF. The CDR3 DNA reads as TGCGCCAGCAGCTCAGGCGGGGCCCCAACTAACTATGGCTACACCTTC.

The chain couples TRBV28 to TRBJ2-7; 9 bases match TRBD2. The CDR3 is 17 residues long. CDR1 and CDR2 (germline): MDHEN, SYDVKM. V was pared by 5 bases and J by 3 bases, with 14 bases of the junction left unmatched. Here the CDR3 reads CASSPNPGGGGFYEQYF. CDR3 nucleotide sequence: TGTGCCAGCAGTCCTAACCCGGGCGGGGGGGGCTTCTACGAGCAGTACTTC.

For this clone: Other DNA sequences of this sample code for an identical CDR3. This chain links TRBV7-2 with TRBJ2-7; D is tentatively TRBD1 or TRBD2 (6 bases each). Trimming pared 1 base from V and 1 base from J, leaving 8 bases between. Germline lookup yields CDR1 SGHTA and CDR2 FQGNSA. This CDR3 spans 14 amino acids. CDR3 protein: CASSLGGGSYEQYF. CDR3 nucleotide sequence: TGTGCCAGCAGCTTAGGAGGGGGGTCCTACGAGCAGTACTTC.

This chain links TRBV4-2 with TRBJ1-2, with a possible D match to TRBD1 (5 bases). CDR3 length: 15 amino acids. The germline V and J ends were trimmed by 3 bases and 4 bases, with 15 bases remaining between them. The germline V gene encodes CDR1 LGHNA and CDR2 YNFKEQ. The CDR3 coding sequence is TGTGCCAGCAGCCAGGATGGGGCCCCGGCCTATGGCTACACCTTC. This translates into CASSQDGAPAYGYTF.

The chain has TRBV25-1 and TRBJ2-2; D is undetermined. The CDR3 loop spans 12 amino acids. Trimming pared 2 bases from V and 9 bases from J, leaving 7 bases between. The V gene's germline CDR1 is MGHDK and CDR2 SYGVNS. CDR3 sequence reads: CASSEGGRELFF. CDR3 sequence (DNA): TGTGCCAGCAGTGAAGGTGGGAGGGAGCTGTTTTTT.

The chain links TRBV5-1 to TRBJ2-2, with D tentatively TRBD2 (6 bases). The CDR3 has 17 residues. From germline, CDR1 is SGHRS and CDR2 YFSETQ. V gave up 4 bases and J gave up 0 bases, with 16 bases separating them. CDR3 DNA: TGCGCCAGCAGCGACCCCTCCCCGGGAGCGAACACCGGGGAGCTGTTTTTT. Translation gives CASSDPSPGANTGELFF. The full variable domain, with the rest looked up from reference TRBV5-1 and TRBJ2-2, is KAGVTQTPRYLIKTRGQQVTLSCSPISGHRSVSWYQQTPGQGLQFLFEYFSETQRNKGNFPGRFSGRQFSNSRSEMNVSTLELGDSALYLCASSDPSPGANTGELFFGEGSRLTVL.

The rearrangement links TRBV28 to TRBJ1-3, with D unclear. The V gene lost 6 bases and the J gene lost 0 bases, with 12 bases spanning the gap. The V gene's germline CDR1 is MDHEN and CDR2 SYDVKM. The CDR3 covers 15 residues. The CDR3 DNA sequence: TGTGCCAGCAGCTGGACTCATAGCTCTGGAAACACCATATATTTT. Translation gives CASSWTHSSGNTIYF.

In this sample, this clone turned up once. The CDR3 loop is CATVGGGATEAFF. The CDR3 DNA sequence: TGTGCCACCGTCGGGGGGGGCGCGACTGAAGCTTTCTTT. This rearrangement joins TRBV28 to TRBJ1-1; a weak D match, TRBD1 (6 bases). This CDR3 is 13 amino acids long. Looked up from germline, CDR1 is MDHEN and CDR2 is SYDVKM. Trimming left V 10 bases short and J 5 bases short, with 17 bases between.

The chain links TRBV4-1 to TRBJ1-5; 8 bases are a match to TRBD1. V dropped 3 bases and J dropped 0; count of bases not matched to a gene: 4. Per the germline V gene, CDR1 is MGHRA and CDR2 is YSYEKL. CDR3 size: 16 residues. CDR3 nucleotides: TGCGCCAGCAGCCAGGTGACAGGGGATAGCAATCAGCCCCAGCATTTT. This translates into CASSQVTGDSNQPQHF.